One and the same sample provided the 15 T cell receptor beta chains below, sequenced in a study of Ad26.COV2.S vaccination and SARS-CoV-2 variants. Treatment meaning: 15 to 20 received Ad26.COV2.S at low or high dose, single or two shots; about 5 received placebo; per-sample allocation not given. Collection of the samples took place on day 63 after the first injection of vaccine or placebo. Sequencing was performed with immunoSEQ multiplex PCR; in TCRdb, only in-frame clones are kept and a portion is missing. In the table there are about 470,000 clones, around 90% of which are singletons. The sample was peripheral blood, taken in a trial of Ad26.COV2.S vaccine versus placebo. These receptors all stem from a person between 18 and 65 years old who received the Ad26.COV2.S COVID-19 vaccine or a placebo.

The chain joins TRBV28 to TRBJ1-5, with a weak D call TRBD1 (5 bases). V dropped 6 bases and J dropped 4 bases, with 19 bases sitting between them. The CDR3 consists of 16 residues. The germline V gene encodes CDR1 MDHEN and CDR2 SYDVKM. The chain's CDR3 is CASRTSLGSGNQPQHF. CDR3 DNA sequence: TGTGCCAGCAGGACGAGTCTTGGGTCAGGGAATCAGCCCCAGCATTTT.

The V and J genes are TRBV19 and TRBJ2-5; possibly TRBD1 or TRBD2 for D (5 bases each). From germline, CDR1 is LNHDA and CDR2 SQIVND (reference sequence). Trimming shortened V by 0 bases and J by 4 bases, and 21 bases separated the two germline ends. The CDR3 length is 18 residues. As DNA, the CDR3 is TGTGCCAGTAGTATAGATCCGTTTGAGGGGCAGGGCCCAGAGACCCAGTACTTC. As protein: CASSIDPFEGQGPETQYF.

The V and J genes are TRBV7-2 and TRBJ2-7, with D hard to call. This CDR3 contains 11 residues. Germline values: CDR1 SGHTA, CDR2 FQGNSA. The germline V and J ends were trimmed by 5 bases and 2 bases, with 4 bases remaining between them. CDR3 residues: CASSAAYEQYF. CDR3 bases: TGTGCCAGCAGCGCCGCCTACGAGCAGTACTTC. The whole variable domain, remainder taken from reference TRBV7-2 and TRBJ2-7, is GAGVSQSPSNKVTEKGKDVELRCDPISGHTALYWYRQSLGQGLEFLIYFQGNSAPDKSGLPSDRFSAERTGGSVSTLTIQRTQQEDSAVYLCASSAAYEQYFGPGTRLTVT.

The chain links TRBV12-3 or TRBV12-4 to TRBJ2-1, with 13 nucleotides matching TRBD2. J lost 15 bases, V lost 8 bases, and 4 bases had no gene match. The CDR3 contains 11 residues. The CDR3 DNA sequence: TGTGCCAGCGTCGGACTAGCGGGAGTGTTCTTC. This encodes CASVGLAGVFF.

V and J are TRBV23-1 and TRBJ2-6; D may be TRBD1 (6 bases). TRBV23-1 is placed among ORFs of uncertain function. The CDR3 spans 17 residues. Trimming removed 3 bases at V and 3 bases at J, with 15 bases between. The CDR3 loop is CASSQTRHRVGANVLTF. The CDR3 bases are TGCGCCAGCAGTCAGACGAGGCACAGGGTTGGGGCCAACGTCCTGACTTTC.

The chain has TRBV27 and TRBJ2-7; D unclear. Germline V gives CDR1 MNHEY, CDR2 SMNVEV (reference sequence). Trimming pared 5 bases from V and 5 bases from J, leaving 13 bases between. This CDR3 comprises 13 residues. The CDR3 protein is CASSPSSSNEQYF. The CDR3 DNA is TGTGCCAGCAGTCCCTCGAGCTCTAACGAGCAGTACTTC.

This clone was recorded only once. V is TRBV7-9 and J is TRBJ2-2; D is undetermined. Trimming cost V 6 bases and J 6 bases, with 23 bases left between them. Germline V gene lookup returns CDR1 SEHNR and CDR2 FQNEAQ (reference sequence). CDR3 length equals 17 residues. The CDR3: CASRIGPDLGSAGELFF. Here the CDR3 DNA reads TGTGCCAGCAGGATAGGGCCTGACTTAGGATCGGCCGGGGAGCTGTTTTTT.

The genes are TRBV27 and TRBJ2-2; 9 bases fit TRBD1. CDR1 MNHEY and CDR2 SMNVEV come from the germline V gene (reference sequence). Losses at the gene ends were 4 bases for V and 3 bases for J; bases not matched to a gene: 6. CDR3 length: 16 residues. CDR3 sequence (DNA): TGTGCCAGCAGTTCGTACAGGGGGCAGGACACCGGGGAGCTGTTTTTT. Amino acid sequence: CASSSYRGQDTGELFF.

The CDR3 here is CASSLSYQRASYNEQFF. The CDR3 coding sequence is TGTGCCAGCAGCTTATCATATCAGCGGGCCTCCTACAATGAGCAGTTCTTC. This chain connects TRBV7-2 to TRBJ2-1, with D possibly TRBD2 on 6 matching bases. This CDR3 is 17 amino acids long. Germline V gives CDR1 SGHTA, CDR2 FQGNSA. Trimming left V 2 bases short and J 0 bases short, with 14 bases between.

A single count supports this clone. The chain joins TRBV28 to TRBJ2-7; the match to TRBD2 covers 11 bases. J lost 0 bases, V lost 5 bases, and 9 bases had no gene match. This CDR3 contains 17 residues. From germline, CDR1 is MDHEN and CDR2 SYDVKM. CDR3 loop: CASSPSTSGRLSYEQYF. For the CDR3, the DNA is TGTGCCAGCAGTCCCTCAACTAGCGGGAGACTCTCCTACGAGCAGTACTTC.

This CDR3 is CASSLSADTQYF. DNA of the CDR3: TGTGCCAGCAGCCTTAGTGCAGATACGCAGTATTTT. The rearrangement joins TRBV12-3 or TRBV12-4 to TRBJ2-3; D call uncertain. This CDR3 is built from 12 residues. Trimming stripped 6 bases from V and 4 bases from J, with 8 bases between.

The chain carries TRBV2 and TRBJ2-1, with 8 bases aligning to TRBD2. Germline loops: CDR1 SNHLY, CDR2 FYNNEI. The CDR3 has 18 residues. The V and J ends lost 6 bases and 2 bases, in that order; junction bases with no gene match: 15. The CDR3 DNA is TGTGCCAGCAGGCTTAGACCAGTTGCGGGAGGCACCTACAATGAGCAGTTCTTC. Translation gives CASRLRPVAGGTYNEQFF.

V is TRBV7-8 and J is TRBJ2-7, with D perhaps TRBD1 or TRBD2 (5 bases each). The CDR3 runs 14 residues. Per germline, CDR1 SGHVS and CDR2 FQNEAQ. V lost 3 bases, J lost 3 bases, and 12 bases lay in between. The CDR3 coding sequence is TGTGCCAGCAGCTTTGGGACCTCCTACTACGAGCAGTACTTC. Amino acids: CASSFGTSYYEQYF.

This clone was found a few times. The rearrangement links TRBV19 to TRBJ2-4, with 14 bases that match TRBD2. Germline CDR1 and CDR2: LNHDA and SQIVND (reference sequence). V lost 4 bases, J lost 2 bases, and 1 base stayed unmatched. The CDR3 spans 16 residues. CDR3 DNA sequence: TGTGCCAGTAGTAGGACTAGCGGGAGGCCCAAAAACATTCAGTACTTC. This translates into CASSRTSGRPKNIQYF.

DNA of the CDR3: TGTGCCAGCAGTTACAGGGGACTAGCTTCCCACGAGCAGTACTTC. This sequence encodes CASSYRGLASHEQYF. The V call is TRBV6-2 or TRBV6-3, the J call TRBJ2-7; 9 bases align to TRBD2. CDR1 is MNHEY, CDR2 SVGEGT, per germline. V lost 2 bases and J lost 5; bases outside the gene matches: 7. This CDR3 contains 15 residues.